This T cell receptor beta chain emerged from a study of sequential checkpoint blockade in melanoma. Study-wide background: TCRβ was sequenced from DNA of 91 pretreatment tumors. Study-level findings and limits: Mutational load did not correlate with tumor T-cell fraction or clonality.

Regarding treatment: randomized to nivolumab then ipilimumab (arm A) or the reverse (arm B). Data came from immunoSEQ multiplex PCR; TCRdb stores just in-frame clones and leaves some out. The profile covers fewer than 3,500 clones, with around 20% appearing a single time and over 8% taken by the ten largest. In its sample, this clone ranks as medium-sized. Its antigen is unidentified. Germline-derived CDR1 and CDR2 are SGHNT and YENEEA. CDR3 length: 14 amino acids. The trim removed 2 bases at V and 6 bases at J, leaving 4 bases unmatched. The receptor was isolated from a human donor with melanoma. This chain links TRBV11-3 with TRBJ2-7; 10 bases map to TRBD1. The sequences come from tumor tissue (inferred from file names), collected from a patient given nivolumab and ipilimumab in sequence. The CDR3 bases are TGTGCCAGCAGCTTATCCGGGACAGGGGTCGAGCAGTACTTC. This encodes CASSLSGTGVEQYF. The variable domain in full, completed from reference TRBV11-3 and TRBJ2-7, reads EAGVVQSPRYKIIEKKQPVAFWCNPISGHNTLYWYLQNLGQGPELLIRYENEEAVDDSQLPKDRFSAERLKGVDSTLKIQPAELGDSAVYLCASSLSGTGVEQYFGPGTRLTVT.